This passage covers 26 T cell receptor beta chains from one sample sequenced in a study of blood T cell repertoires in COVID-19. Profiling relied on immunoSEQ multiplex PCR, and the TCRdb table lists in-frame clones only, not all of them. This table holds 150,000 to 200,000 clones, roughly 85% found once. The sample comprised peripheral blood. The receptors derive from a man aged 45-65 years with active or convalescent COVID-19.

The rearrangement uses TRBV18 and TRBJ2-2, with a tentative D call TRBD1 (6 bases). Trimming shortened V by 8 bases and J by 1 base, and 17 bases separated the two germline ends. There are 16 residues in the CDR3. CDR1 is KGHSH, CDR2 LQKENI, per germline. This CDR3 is CASHSRGYQNTGELFF. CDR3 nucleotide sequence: TGTGCCAGCCACTCGAGGGGGTATCAGAACACCGGGGAGCTGTTTTTT.

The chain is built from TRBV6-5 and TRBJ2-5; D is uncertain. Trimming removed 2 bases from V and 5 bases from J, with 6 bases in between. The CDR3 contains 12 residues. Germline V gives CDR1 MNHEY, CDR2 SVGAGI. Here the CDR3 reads CASSYPGETQYF. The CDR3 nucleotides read TGTGCCAGCAGTTACCCCGGGGAGACCCAGTACTTC.

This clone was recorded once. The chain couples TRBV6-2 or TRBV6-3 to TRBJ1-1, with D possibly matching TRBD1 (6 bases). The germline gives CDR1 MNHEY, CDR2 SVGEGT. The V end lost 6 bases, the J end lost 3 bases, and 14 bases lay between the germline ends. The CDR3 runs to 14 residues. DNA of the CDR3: TGTGCCAGCAGCCGAGGGACAACTGACACTGAAGCTTTCTTT. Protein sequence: CASSRGTTDTEAFF.

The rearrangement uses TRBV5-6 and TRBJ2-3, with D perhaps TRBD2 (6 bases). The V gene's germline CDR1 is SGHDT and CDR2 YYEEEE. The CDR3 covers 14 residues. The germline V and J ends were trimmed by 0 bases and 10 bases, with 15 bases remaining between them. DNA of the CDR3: TGTGCCAGCAGCTTGGGTGGGGCTGGGAGGCCGCAGTATTTT. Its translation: CASSLGGAGRPQYF.

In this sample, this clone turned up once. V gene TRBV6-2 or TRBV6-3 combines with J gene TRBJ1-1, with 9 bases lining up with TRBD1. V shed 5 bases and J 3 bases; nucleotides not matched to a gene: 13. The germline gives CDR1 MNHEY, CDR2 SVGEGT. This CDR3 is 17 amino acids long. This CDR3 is CASSPGTGRIRDTEAFF. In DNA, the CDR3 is TGTGCCAGCAGTCCCGGGACAGGGAGAATACGGGACACTGAAGCTTTCTTT.

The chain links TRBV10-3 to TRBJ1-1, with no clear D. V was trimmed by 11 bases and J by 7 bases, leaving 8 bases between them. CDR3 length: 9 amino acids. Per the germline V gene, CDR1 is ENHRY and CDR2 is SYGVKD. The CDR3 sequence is CAPPVEAFF. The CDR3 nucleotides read TGTGCCCCACCGGTTGAAGCTTTCTTT.

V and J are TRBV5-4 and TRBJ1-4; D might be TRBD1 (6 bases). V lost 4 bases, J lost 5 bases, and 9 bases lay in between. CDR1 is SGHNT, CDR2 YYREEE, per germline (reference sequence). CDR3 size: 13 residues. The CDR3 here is CASSPQGNEKLFF. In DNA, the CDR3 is TGTGCCAGCAGCCCTCAGGGGAATGAAAAACTGTTTTTT.

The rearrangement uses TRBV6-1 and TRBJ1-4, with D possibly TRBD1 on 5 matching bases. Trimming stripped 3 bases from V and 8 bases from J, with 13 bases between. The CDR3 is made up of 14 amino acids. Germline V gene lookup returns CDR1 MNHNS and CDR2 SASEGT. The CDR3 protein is CASSDAGVGEKLFF. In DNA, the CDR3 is TGTGCCAGCAGTGACGCGGGGGTAGGAGAAAAACTGTTTTTT.

CDR3 region: CASSPRPGQGDNEQFF. In DNA, the CDR3 is TGTGCCAGCTCACCAAGGCCGGGACAGGGGGACAATGAGCAGTTCTTC. The chain recombines TRBV18 with TRBJ2-1; the match to TRBD1 covers 11 bases. Germline trimming cut 2 bases from V and 5 bases from J; bases unmatched to any gene: 5. The CDR3 totals 16 residues. The germline V gene encodes CDR1 KGHSH and CDR2 LQKENI. The variable domain in full, with the rest retrieved from reference TRBV18 and TRBJ2-1, is NAGVMQNPRHLVRRRGQEARLRCSPMKGHSHVYWYRQLPEEGLKFMVYLQKENIIDESGMPKERFSAEFPKEGPSILRIQQVVRGDSAAYFCASSPRPGQGDNEQFFGPGTRLTVL.

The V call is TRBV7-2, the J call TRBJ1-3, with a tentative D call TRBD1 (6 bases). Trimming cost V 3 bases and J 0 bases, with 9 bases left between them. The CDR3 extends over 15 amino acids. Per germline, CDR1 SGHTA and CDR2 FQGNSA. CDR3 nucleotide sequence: TGTGCCAGCAGCTTCAGGACAGCCTCTGGAAACACCATATATTTT. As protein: CASSFRTASGNTIYF.

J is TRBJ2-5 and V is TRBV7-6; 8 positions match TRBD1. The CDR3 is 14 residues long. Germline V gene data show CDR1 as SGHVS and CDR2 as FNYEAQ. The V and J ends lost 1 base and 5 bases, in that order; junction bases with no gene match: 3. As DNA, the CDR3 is TGTGCCAGCAGCTTAGACAGGGGGAGTGAGACCCAGTACTTC. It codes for CASSLDRGSETQYF.

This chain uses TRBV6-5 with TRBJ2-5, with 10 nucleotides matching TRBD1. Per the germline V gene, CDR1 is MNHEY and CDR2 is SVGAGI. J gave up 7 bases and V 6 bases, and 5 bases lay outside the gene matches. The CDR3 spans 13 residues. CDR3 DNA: TGTGCCAGCAGCAACGGACAGGGGGGGACCCAGTACTTC. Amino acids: CASSNGQGGTQYF.

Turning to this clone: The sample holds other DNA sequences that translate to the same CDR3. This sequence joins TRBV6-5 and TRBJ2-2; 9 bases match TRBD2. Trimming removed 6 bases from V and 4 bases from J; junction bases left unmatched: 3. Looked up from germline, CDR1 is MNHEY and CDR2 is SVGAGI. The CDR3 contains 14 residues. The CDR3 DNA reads TGTGCCAGCAGATATAGCGGGAGCACCGGGGAGCTGTTTTTT. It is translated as CASRYSGSTGELFF.

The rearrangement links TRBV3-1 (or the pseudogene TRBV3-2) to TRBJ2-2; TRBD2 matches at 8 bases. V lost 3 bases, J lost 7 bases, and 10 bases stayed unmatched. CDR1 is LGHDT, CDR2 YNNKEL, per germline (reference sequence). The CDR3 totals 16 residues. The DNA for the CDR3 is TGTGCCAGCAGCCACACTTTCACGGGGGGGAGCGGGGAGCTGTTTTTT. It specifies CASSHTFTGGSGELFF.

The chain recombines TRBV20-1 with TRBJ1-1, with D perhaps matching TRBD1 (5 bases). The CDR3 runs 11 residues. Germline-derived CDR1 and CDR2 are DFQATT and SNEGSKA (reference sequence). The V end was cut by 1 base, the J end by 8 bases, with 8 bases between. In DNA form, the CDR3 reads TGCAGTGCTAGAGCCACAGGAGAAGCTTTCTTT. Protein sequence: CSARATGEAFF.

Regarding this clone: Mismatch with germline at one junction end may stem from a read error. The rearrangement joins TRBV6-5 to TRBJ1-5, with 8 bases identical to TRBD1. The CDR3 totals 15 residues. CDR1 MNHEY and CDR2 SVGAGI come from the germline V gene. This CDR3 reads CASRAGAGGNEPQHF. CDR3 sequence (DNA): TGTGCCAGCAGGGCGGGGGCAGGGGGCAATGAGCCCCAGCATTTT.

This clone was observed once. The chain's CDR3 is CASRGQSKVGYGYTF. The CDR3 nucleotides are TGTGCCAGCAGGGGACAGTCCAAGGTGGGCTATGGCTACACCTTC. This chain connects TRBV28 to TRBJ1-2; 7 nucleotides match TRBD1. The germline gives CDR1 MDHEN, CDR2 SYDVKM. V was pared by 6 bases and J by 4 bases, with 11 bases of the junction left unmatched. CDR3 size: 15 residues.

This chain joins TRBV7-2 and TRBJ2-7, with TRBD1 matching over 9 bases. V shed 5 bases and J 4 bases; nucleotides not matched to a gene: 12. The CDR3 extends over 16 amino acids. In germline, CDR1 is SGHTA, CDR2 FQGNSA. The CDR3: CASSLQGAGSVYEQYF. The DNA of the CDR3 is TGTGCCAGCAGCCTACAGGGGGCCGGTTCTGTTTACGAGCAGTACTTC.

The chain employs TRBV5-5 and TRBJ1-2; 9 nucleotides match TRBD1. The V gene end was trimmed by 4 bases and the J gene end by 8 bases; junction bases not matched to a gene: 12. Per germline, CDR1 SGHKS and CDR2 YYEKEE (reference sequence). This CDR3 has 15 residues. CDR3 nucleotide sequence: TGTGCCAGCAGCCGCAGGACAGGGGATCCACAGGGCTACACCTTC. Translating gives CASSRRTGDPQGYTF.

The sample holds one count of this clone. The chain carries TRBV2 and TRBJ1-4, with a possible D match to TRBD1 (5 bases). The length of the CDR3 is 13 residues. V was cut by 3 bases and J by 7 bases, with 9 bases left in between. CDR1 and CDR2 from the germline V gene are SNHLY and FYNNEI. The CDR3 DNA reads TGTGCCAGCAGTGAGGGGCTCGGTGAAAAACTGTTTTTT. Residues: CASSEGLGEKLFF.

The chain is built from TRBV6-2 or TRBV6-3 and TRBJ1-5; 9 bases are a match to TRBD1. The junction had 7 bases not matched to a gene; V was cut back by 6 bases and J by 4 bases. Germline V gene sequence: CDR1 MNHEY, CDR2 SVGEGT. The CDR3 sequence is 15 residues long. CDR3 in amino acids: CASSPWDRANQPQHF. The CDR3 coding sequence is TGTGCCAGCAGCCCATGGGACAGGGCTAATCAGCCCCAGCATTTT.

The CDR3: CASSLLSGNTIYF. DNA of the CDR3: TGCGCCAGCAGCTTGCTATCTGGAAACACCATATATTTT. The V gene is TRBV5-1, the J gene TRBJ1-3; D unclear. V was pared by 1 base and J by 1 base, with 3 bases between. Germline V CDR1 and CDR2: SGHRS, YFSETQ. The CDR3 totals 13 residues.

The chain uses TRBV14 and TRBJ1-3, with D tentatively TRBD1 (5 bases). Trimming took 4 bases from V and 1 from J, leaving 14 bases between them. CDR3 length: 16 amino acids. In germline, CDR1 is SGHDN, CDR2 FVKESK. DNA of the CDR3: TGTGCCAGCAGCCGTAGCAGGGTTGGGTCTGGAAACACCATATATTTT. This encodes CASSRSRVGSGNTIYF.

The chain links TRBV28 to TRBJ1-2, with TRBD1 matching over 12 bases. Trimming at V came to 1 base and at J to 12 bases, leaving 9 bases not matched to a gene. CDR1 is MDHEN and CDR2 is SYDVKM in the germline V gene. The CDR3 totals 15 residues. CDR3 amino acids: CASSLFGTGGVMDTF. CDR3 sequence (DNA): TGTGCCAGCAGTTTATTCGGGACAGGGGGCGTTATGGACACCTTC.

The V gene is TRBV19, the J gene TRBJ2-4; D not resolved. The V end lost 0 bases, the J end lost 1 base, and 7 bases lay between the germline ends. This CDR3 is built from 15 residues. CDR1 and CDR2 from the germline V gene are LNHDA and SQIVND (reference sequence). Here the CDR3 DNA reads TGTGCCAGTAGTATAGATCGGTGGGCCAAAAACATTCAGTACTTC. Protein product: CASSIDRWAKNIQYF.

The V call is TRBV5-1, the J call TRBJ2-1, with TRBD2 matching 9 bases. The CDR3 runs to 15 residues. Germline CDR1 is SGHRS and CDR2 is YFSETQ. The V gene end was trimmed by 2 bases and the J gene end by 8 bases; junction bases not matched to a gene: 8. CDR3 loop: CASSFQGTSFYEQFF. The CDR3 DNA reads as TGCGCCAGCAGCTTTCAGGGGACTAGCTTTTATGAGCAGTTCTTC.